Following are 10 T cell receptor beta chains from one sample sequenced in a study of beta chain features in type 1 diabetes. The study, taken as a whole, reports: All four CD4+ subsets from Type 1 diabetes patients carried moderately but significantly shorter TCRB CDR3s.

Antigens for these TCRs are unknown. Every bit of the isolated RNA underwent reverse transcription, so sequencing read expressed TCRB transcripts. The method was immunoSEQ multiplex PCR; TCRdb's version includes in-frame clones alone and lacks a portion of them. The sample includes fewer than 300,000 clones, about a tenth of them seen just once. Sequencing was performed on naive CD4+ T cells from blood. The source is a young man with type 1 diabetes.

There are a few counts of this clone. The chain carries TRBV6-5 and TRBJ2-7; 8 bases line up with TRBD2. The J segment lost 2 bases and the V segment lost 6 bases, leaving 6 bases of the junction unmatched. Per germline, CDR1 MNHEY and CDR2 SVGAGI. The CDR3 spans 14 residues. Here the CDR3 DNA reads TGTGCCAGCAGCCCCCGGGGGGGCCCCTACGAGCAGTACTTC. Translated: CASSPRGGPYEQYF.

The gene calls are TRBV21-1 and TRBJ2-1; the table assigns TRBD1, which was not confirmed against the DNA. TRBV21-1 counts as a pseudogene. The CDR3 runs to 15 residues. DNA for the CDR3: TGTGCCAGCAAATCTACCGGGACAGGGCGGTTGCGGCAGTTCTTC. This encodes CASKSTGTGRLRQFF.

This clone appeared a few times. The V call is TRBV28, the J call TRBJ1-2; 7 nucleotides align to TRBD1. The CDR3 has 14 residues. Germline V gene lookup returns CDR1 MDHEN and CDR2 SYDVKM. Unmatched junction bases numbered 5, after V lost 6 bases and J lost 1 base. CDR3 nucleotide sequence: TGTGCCAGCAGGGTCGGGACAGATAACTATGGCTACACCTTC. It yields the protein CASRVGTDNYGYTF.

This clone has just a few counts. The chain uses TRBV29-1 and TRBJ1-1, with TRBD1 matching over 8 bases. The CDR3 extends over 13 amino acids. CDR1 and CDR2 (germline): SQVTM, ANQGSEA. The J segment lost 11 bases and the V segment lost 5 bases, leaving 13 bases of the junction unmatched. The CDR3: CSVTRGQALRAFF. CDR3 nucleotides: TGCAGCGTTACCAGGGGACAGGCCCTACGGGCTTTCTTT. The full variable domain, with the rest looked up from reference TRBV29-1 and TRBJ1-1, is SAVISQKPSRDICQRGTSLTIQCQVDSQVTMMFWYRQQPGQSLTLIATANQGSEATYESGFVIDKFPISRPNLTFSTLTVSNMSPEDSSIYLCSVTRGQALRAFFGQGTRLTVV.

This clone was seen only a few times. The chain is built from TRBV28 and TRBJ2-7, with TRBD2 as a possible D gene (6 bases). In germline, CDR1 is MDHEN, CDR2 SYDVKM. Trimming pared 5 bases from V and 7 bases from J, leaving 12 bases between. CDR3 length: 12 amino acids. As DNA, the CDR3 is TGTGCCAGCAGTCGGATAGGGAGGGAGCAGTACTTC. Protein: CASSRIGREQYF.

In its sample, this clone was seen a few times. In DNA form, the CDR3 reads TGCGCCAGCAGCCAAGAAACCAGGCGGGGGACTGAAGCTTTCTTT. Protein product: CASSQETRRGTEAFF. The gene calls are TRBV4-1 and TRBJ1-1, with D possibly matching TRBD1 (5 bases). CDR3 length equals 15 residues. The V gene's germline CDR1 is MGHRA and CDR2 YSYEKL. V was shortened by 0 bases and J by 5 bases, with 13 bases between the two germline ends.

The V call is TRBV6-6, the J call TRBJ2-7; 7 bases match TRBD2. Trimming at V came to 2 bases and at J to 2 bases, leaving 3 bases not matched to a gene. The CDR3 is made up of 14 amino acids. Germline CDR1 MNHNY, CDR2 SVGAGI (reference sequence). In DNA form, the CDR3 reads TGTGCCAGCAGTTACGGCCGGGGGGCCTACGAGCAGTACTTC. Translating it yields CASSYGRGAYEQYF.

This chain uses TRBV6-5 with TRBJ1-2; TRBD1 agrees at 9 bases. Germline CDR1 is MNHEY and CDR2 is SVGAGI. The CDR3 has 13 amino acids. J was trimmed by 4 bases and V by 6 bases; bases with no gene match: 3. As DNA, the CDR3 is TGTGCCAGCAGCCAGGACAGGGGCTATGGCTACACCTTC. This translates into CASSQDRGYGYTF.

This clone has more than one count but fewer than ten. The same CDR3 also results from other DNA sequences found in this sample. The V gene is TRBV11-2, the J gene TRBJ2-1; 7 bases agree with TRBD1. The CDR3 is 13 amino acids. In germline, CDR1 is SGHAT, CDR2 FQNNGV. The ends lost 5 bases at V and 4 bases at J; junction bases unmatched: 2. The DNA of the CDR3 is TGTGCCAGCAGCCTGGACAGGTACAATGAGCAGTTCTTC. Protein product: CASSLDRYNEQFF.

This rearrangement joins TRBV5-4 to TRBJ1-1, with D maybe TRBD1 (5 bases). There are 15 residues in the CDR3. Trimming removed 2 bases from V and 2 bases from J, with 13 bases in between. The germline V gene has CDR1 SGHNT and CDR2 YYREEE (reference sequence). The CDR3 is CASSFSQGQNTEAFF. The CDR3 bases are TGTGCCAGCAGCTTTTCTCAGGGCCAAAACACTGAAGCTTTCTTT.